This T cell receptor (beta chain) was observed in a study of graft-versus-host responses after intestinal transplantation. Study information: Transplant types were multivisceral, liver-intestinal, or isolated intestinal. The study gave all recipients anti-thymocyte globulin induction, then tacrolimus and steroids for 2 to 3 years. Study-wide results and caveats: Recipient-marrow GvH clones were detected, some having first appeared in ileum or blood. The highest levels of circulating GvH clones went along with early declines in HvG clones after transplant.

With respect to this clone: The antigen is not known.

Produced via immunoSEQ multiplex PCR; TCRdb's table is partial and in-frame only. The profile shows some 97,000 clones, more than 85% of them singletons. Germline CDR1 is GTSNPN and CDR2 is SVGIG (reference sequence). V dropped 5 bases and J dropped 2 bases, with 7 bases sitting between them. This CDR3 spans 11 amino acids. The material was unstimulated CD4+ T cells sorted from spleen or lymph node cells, obtained before transplant. This TCR was recovered from a human donor who was the organ donor for an intestinal transplant. V is TRBV30 and J is TRBJ2-7; perhaps TRBD1 as D (5 bases). CDR3 loop: CAWQGTYEQYF. The CDR3 DNA follows: TGTGCCTGGCAGGGAACCTACGAGCAGTACTTC. Drawing the rest from reference TRBV30 and TRBJ2-7, the complete variable domain is SQTIHQWPATLVQPVGSPLSLECTVEGTSNPNLYWYRQAAGRGLQLLFYSVGIGQISSEVPQNLSASRPQDRQFILSSKKLLLSDSGFYLCAWQGTYEQYFGPGTRLTVT.